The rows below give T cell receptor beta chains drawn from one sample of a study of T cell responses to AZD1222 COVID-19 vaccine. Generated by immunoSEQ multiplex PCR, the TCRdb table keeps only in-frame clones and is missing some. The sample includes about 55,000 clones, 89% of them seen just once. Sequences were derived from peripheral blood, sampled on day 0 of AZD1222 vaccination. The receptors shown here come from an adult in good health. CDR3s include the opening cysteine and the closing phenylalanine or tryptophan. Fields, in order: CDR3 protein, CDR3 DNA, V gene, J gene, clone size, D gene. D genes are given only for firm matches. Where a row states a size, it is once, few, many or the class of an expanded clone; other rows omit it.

CDR3 protein: CASSFRTSGSSYNEQFF
CDR3 DNA: TGCGCCAGCAGCTTTAGGACTAGCGGGAGCTCCTACAATGAGCAGTTCTTC
V gene: TRBV5-1
J gene: TRBJ2-1
clone size: -
D gene: TRBD2

CDR3 protein: CASSPDGNSPLHF
CDR3 DNA: TGTGCCAGCAGCCCAGACGGCAATTCACCCCTCCACTTT
V gene: TRBV12-3/TRBV12-4
J gene: TRBJ1-6
clone size: once
D gene: -

CDR3 protein: CASSEGDYGELFF
CDR3 DNA: TGTGCCAGCAGTGAAGGTGATTACGGGGAGCTGTTTTTT
V gene: TRBV6-1
J gene: TRBJ2-2
clone size: -
D gene: -

CDR3 protein: CASSAGTSDEQFF
CDR3 DNA: TGCGCCAGCAGTGCAGGGACTAGTGATGAGCAGTTCTTC
V gene: TRBV10-1
J gene: TRBJ2-1
clone size: -
D gene: TRBD2

CDR3 protein: CASSQGQGDGYTF
CDR3 DNA: TGTGCCAGCAGCCAGGGACAGGGTGACGGCTACACCTTC
V gene: TRBV12-3/TRBV12-4
J gene: TRBJ1-2
clone size: -
D gene: TRBD1

CDR3 protein: CASRPGQGPGELFF
CDR3 DNA: TGTGCCAGTCGACCGGGACAGGGTCCCGGGGAGCTGTTTTTT
V gene: TRBV9
J gene: TRBJ2-2
clone size: -
D gene: TRBD1

CDR3 protein: CASSHLAGGDNNEQFF
CDR3 DNA: TGCGCCAGCAGCCACTTAGCGGGCGGGGATAACAATGAGCAGTTCTTC
V gene: TRBV5-1
J gene: TRBJ2-1
clone size: -
D gene: TRBD2

CDR3 protein: CASSRQSDTQYF
CDR3 DNA: TGTGCCAGCAGCCGACAGTCAGATACGCAGTATTTT
V gene: TRBV16
J gene: TRBJ2-3
clone size: -
D gene: -

CDR3 protein: CASTLRGLSYEQYF
CDR3 DNA: TGTGCCAGCACCCTGAGGGGTTTAAGCTACGAGCAGTACTTC
V gene: TRBV28
J gene: TRBJ2-7
clone size: -
D gene: -

CDR3 protein: CASSLGGAEAFF
CDR3 DNA: TGTGCCAGCTCCCTAGGGGGGGCTGAAGCTTTCTTT
V gene: TRBV18
J gene: TRBJ1-1
clone size: -
D gene: -

CDR3 protein: CATARRSDEQFF
CDR3 DNA: TGTGCCACCGCCCGCCGGAGCGATGAGCAGTTCTTC
V gene: TRBV24-1
J gene: TRBJ2-1
clone size: -
D gene: -

CDR3 protein: CASSPRGRPYNQPQHF
CDR3 DNA: TGTGCCAGCAGTCCCCGGGGGCGGCCCTACAATCAGCCCCAGCATTTT
V gene: TRBV27
J gene: TRBJ1-5
clone size: once
D gene: -

CDR3 protein: CASSIVGGRARLEQFF
CDR3 DNA: TGTGCCAGTAGTATAGTTGGCGGGAGGGCCCGTCTAGAGCAGTTCTTC
V gene: TRBV19
J gene: TRBJ2-1
clone size: -
D gene: TRBD2

CDR3 protein: CASRQTSSLNYGYTF
CDR3 DNA: TGTGCCAGCAGGCAGACGTCTTCCCTCAACTATGGCTACACCTTC
V gene: TRBV2
J gene: TRBJ1-2
clone size: -
D gene: -

CDR3 protein: CASSELQGVNSPLHF
CDR3 DNA: TGTGCCAGCAGTGAGTTACAGGGGGTGAATTCACCCCTCCACTTT
V gene: TRBV6-1
J gene: TRBJ1-6
clone size: -
D gene: TRBD1

CDR3 protein: CASSLDPVRANTGELFF
CDR3 DNA: TGTGCCAGCAGCTTAGATCCTGTCCGCGCGAACACCGGGGAGCTGTTTTTT
V gene: TRBV11-3
J gene: TRBJ2-2
clone size: -
D gene: -

CDR3 protein: CASSKVRVGNSTWYNEQFF
CDR3 DNA: TGTGCCAGCAGCAAGGTCCGTGTCGGGAACAGCACTTGGTACAATGAGCAGTTCTTC
V gene: TRBV21-1
J gene: TRBJ2-1
clone size: once
D gene: -

CDR3 protein: CASSLGGGTYTGELFF
CDR3 DNA: TGTGCCAGCAGCTTAGGTGGGGGCACGTACACCGGGGAGCTGTTTTTT
V gene: TRBV11-2
J gene: TRBJ2-2
clone size: once
D gene: -

CDR3 protein: CASSQDMTQNTEAFF
CDR3 DNA: TGTGCCAGCAGCCAAGATATGACCCAGAACACTGAAGCTTTCTTT
V gene: TRBV3-1/TRBV3-2
J gene: TRBJ1-1
clone size: -
D gene: -

CDR3 protein: CASSPLGQVIRGMNTEAFF
CDR3 DNA: TGTGCCAGCTCACCTCTGGGACAGGTCATAAGAGGCATGAACACTGAAGCTTTCTTT
V gene: TRBV18
J gene: TRBJ1-1
clone size: once
D gene: TRBD1

CDR3 protein: CASRGTSGANEQFF
CDR3 DNA: TGTGCCAGTAGGGGGACTAGCGGAGCGAATGAGCAGTTCTTC
V gene: TRBV19
J gene: TRBJ2-1
clone size: -
D gene: TRBD2

CDR3 protein: CASSSGYEQYF
CDR3 DNA: TGTGCCAGCAGCTCAGGGTACGAGCAGTACTTC
V gene: TRBV27
J gene: TRBJ2-7
clone size: -
D gene: -

CDR3 protein: CASSPGLAGVSDTQYF
CDR3 DNA: TGTGCCAGCAGCCCGGGACTAGCGGGAGTATCAGATACGCAGTATTTT
V gene: TRBV13
J gene: TRBJ2-3
clone size: once
D gene: TRBD2

CDR3 protein: CASSLASIGQGTGELFF
CDR3 DNA: TGCGCCAGCAGCTTGGCCTCAATAGGCCAGGGGACCGGGGAGCTGTTTTTT
V gene: TRBV5-1
J gene: TRBJ2-2
clone size: -
D gene: -

CDR3 protein: CSASGRQPPGTGPYEQYF
CDR3 DNA: TGCAGTGCTAGTGGGAGGCAACCACCCGGGACAGGGCCCTACGAGCAGTACTTC
V gene: TRBV20-1
J gene: TRBJ2-7
clone size: -
D gene: TRBD1

CDR3 protein: CASSTQERVF
CDR3 DNA: TGTGCCAGCAGTACCCAGGAGCGGGTCTTC
V gene: TRBV6-6
J gene: TRBJ2-1
clone size: -
D gene: -

CDR3 protein: CASSGRQRGQATNEKLFF
CDR3 DNA: TGTGCCAGCAGCGGGCGACAGCGGGGGCAAGCAACTAATGAAAAACTGTTTTTT
V gene: TRBV7-8
J gene: TRBJ1-4
clone size: -
D gene: -

CDR3 protein: CASSFTGQGVYGYTF
CDR3 DNA: TGTGCCAGCAGTTTCACGGGGCAGGGAGTCTATGGCTACACCTTC
V gene: TRBV14
J gene: TRBJ1-2
clone size: -
D gene: -

CDR3 protein: CASSDSEGSPLHF
CDR3 DNA: TGTGCCAGCAGTGACTCGGAGGGGTCACCCCTCCACTTT
V gene: TRBV6-4
J gene: TRBJ1-6
clone size: once
D gene: -

CDR3 protein: CASSLGREDEQYF
CDR3 DNA: TGTGCCAGCAGCCTGGGGAGAGAGGACGAGCAGTACTTC
V gene: TRBV5-4
J gene: TRBJ2-7
clone size: -
D gene: -

CDR3 protein: CASSLEGPSGSSTDTQYF
CDR3 DNA: TGCGCCAGCAGCTTGGAGGGTCCTAGCGGGAGCAGCACAGATACGCAGTATTTT
V gene: TRBV5-1
J gene: TRBJ2-3
clone size: -
D gene: TRBD2

CDR3 protein: CASSITGQGFYGYTF
CDR3 DNA: TGTGCCAGTAGTATAACGGGACAGGGGTTCTATGGCTACACCTTC
V gene: TRBV19
J gene: TRBJ1-2
clone size: -
D gene: TRBD1

CDR3 protein: CSVGLAQETQYF
CDR3 DNA: TGCAGCGTTGGTCTAGCTCAAGAGACCCAGTACTTC
V gene: TRBV29-1
J gene: TRBJ2-5
clone size: -
D gene: -

CDR3 protein: CASSLGRASGPSGSYNEQFF
CDR3 DNA: TGCGCCAGCAGCTTAGGCAGGGCTAGCGGGCCCTCTGGGTCCTACAATGAGCAGTTCTTC
V gene: TRBV5-1
J gene: TRBJ2-1
clone size: -
D gene: TRBD2

CDR3 protein: CASSFMGVTYEQYF
CDR3 DNA: TGCGCCAGCAGCTTTATGGGGGTTACCTACGAGCAGTACTTC
V gene: TRBV5-1
J gene: TRBJ2-7
clone size: -
D gene: -

CDR3 protein: CASSYSMSGGYGYTF
CDR3 DNA: TGTGCCAGCAGTTACTCGATGTCCGGGGGTTATGGCTACACCTTC
V gene: TRBV6-5
J gene: TRBJ1-2
clone size: -
D gene: -

CDR3 protein: CASSLRVAGTNTGELFF
CDR3 DNA: TGTGCCAGCAGCTTGCGGGTAGCGGGGACGAACACCGGGGAGCTGTTTTTT
V gene: TRBV7-3
J gene: TRBJ2-2
clone size: -
D gene: TRBD2

CDR3 protein: CATSSGGTSPTAFF
CDR3 DNA: TGTGCCACCAGTTCCGGGGGCACGTCTCCTACAGCTTTCTTT
V gene: TRBV24-1
J gene: TRBJ1-1
clone size: -
D gene: -

CDR3 protein: CASSLGGASAYEQYF
CDR3 DNA: TGTGCCAGCAGTTTAGGCGGAGCTAGCGCCTACGAGCAGTACTTC
V gene: TRBV28
J gene: TRBJ2-7
clone size: -
D gene: -

CDR3 protein: CSARGGTEAFF
CDR3 DNA: TGCAGTGCTAGGGGGGGGACTGAAGCTTTCTTT
V gene: TRBV20-1
J gene: TRBJ1-1
clone size: -
D gene: -

CDR3 protein: CASSYRGRGTDTQYF
CDR3 DNA: TGTGCCAGCAGCTACAGGGGTCGTGGCACAGATACGCAGTATTTT
V gene: TRBV7-2
J gene: TRBJ2-3
clone size: -
D gene: TRBD1

CDR3 protein: CASGYGTGANGYTF
CDR3 DNA: TGTGCCAGCGGATACGGGACAGGGGCAAATGGCTACACCTTC
V gene: TRBV2
J gene: TRBJ1-2
clone size: -
D gene: TRBD1

CDR3 protein: CASPSAGQVNTEAFF
CDR3 DNA: TGTGCCAGCCCCTCCGCGGGACAGGTGAACACTGAAGCTTTCTTT
V gene: TRBV28
J gene: TRBJ1-1
clone size: -
D gene: TRBD1

CDR3 protein: CAWRKSGGTDTQYF
CDR3 DNA: TGTGCCTGGAGGAAGAGCGGTGGCACAGATACGCAGTATTTT
V gene: TRBV30
J gene: TRBJ2-3
clone size: -
D gene: -

CDR3 protein: CASSLEGGQGNSPLHF
CDR3 DNA: TGCGCCAGCAGCTTGGAGGGTGGACAGGGGAATTCACCCCTCCACTTT
V gene: TRBV5-1
J gene: TRBJ1-6
clone size: -
D gene: TRBD1

CDR3 protein: CASSETATPYGYTF
CDR3 DNA: TGTGCCAGCAGTGAAACGGCGACTCCATATGGCTACACCTTC
V gene: TRBV2
J gene: TRBJ1-2
clone size: -
D gene: -

CDR3 protein: CASSIDWTGDSPLHF
CDR3 DNA: TGTGCCAGTAGTATAGATTGGACAGGGGATTCACCCCTCCACTTT
V gene: TRBV19
J gene: TRBJ1-6
clone size: once
D gene: TRBD1

CDR3 protein: CATSRGRLQGWETQYF
CDR3 DNA: TGTGCCACCAGCAGGGGGCGGCTCCAAGGTTGGGAGACCCAGTACTTC
V gene: TRBV15
J gene: TRBJ2-5
clone size: once
D gene: -

CDR3 protein: CASSQTGGQGHYGYTF
CDR3 DNA: TGTGCCAGCAGCCAGACAGGGGGACAGGGGCACTATGGCTACACCTTC
V gene: TRBV3-1/TRBV3-2
J gene: TRBJ1-2
clone size: -
D gene: TRBD1

CDR3 protein: CASSLSGTPTGELFF
CDR3 DNA: TGCGCCAGCAGCTTGTCCGGGACGCCCACCGGGGAGCTGTTTTTT
V gene: TRBV5-1
J gene: TRBJ2-2
clone size: once
D gene: -

CDR3 protein: CATSRDGLAGEQFF
CDR3 DNA: TGTGCCACCAGCAGAGATGGACTAGCGGGGGAGCAGTTCTTC
V gene: TRBV15
J gene: TRBJ2-1
clone size: -
D gene: TRBD2

CDR3 protein: CAISEGGVQETQYF
CDR3 DNA: TGTGCCATCAGTGAAGGTGGGGTCCAAGAGACCCAGTACTTC
V gene: TRBV10-3
J gene: TRBJ2-5
clone size: -
D gene: -

CDR3 protein: CASSTGLDQETQYF
CDR3 DNA: TGTGCCAGCAGCACTGGACTAGACCAAGAGACCCAGTACTTC
V gene: TRBV5-4
J gene: TRBJ2-5
clone size: -
D gene: TRBD2